This paragraph reports one T cell receptor (beta chain). Antigen specificity is unknown. TCRdb reanalysed the RT-PCR reads using MiXCR and keeps one entry per CDR3 protein. This sample yields about 610,000 distinct CDR3 sequences, of which 11% to 15% are seen a single time; around 10% belongs to the top ten. This sample was included in a study of response to subunit inactivated influenza vaccine. Study-wide points: Every seasonal influenza vaccination brings in few new T cells, the authors suggested.

This CDR3 is built from 16 residues. The V segment lost 6 bases and the J segment 3 bases; nucleotides outside the gene matches: 7. The source was PBMCs from blood, collected 11 to 12 days after vaccination. The J gene is TRBJ2-2, the V gene TRBV12-3 or TRBV12-4; TRBD1 agrees at 10 bases. This TCR was recovered from a man aged 45-65 years who received an inactivated influenza vaccine. CDR3 protein: CASRQPGTGDTGELFF. CDR3 sequence (DNA): TGTGCCAGCAGACAACCCGGGACAGGGGACACCGGGGAGCTGTTTTTT.